A selection of T cell receptor beta chains follows, all from one sample in a study of blood T cell repertoires in COVID-19. Sequencing used immunoSEQ multiplex PCR; TCRdb keeps in-frame clones, though not all of them. Of around 270,000 clones in the sample, 80% to 90% were seen once. The specimen was PBMCs or T cells enriched from blood (not recorded which). These TCRs come from a woman aged 25-40 years who had recovered from COVID-19. The CDR3 runs from the conserved cysteine through the conserved F or W.

v_gene: TRBV5-1; j_gene: TRBJ1-1; CDR3aa: CASREGLKGAQGQNPEAFF
v_gene: TRBV28; j_gene: TRBJ2-1; CDR3aa: CASSSSGRGAYNEQFF
v_gene: TRBV7-9; j_gene: TRBJ1-2; CDR3aa: CASSDPGTGGVLYGYTF
v_gene: TRBV2; j_gene: TRBJ2-7; CDR3aa: CASSGSVTYEQYF
v_gene: TRBV9; j_gene: TRBJ2-2; CDR3aa: CASSPPNAGGGELFF
v_gene: TRBV29-1; j_gene: TRBJ1-6; CDR3aa: CSVTEESGSPLHF
v_gene: TRBV5-1; j_gene: TRBJ1-3; CDR3aa: CASSLTGTAGNTIYF
v_gene: TRBV13; j_gene: TRBJ1-2; CDR3aa: CASSAGLTYGYTF
v_gene: TRBV6-5; j_gene: TRBJ1-1; CDR3aa: CASEQGLGTEAFF
v_gene: TRBV6-5; j_gene: TRBJ1-2; CDR3aa: CASFRQGFDGYTF
v_gene: TRBV6-1; j_gene: TRBJ2-5; CDR3aa: CASSEASGGGETQYF
v_gene: TRBV27; j_gene: TRBJ1-4; CDR3aa: CASSLYQGATNEKLFF
v_gene: TRBV5-1; j_gene: TRBJ1-2; CDR3aa: CASSLGQGPAGGYTF
v_gene: TRBV2; j_gene: TRBJ1-6; CDR3aa: CASSNRVGVSPLHF
v_gene: TRBV3-1/TRBV3-2; j_gene: TRBJ2-2; CDR3aa: CASSQALLASGELFF
v_gene: TRBV2; j_gene: TRBJ1-1; CDR3aa: CASSWDSSNTEAFF
v_gene: TRBV27; j_gene: TRBJ1-1; CDR3aa: CASSLGDRNTEAFF
v_gene: TRBV5-5; j_gene: TRBJ2-5; CDR3aa: CASSRLGTVPQETQYF
v_gene: TRBV18; j_gene: TRBJ2-7; CDR3aa: CASSPRQVDYEQYF
v_gene: TRBV14; j_gene: TRBJ2-1; CDR3aa: CASSQDRGPITNEQFF
v_gene: TRBV30; j_gene: TRBJ2-1; CDR3aa: CASGGSGYNEQFF
v_gene: TRBV4-2; j_gene: TRBJ2-5; CDR3aa: CASSQDTGGPRRGETQYF
v_gene: TRBV6-5; j_gene: TRBJ2-7; CDR3aa: CASSHGTSGLYEQYF
v_gene: TRBV6-5; j_gene: TRBJ2-1; CDR3aa: CASTAGYNEQFF
v_gene: TRBV18; j_gene: TRBJ1-5; CDR3aa: CASSPELSQPQHF
v_gene: TRBV7-9; j_gene: TRBJ2-1; CDR3aa: CASSLPSGTYNEQFF
v_gene: TRBV7-9; j_gene: TRBJ2-3; CDR3aa: CASSFGGFRRDTQYF
v_gene: TRBV2; j_gene: TRBJ1-1; CDR3aa: CASSLDRNTEAFF
v_gene: TRBV2; j_gene: TRBJ1-4; CDR3aa: CASSRDGNEKLFF
v_gene: TRBV28; j_gene: TRBJ1-1; CDR3aa: CASSSGQGNTEAFF
v_gene: TRBV5-1; j_gene: TRBJ2-7; CDR3aa: CASSLVSGANEQYF
v_gene: TRBV27; j_gene: TRBJ2-1; CDR3aa: CASSDRVGSYNEQFF
v_gene: TRBV5-1; j_gene: TRBJ1-2; CDR3aa: CASSLGQTDDGYTF
v_gene: TRBV3-1/TRBV3-2; j_gene: TRBJ1-2; CDR3aa: CASSPRDRGRPGYGYTF
v_gene: TRBV5-4; j_gene: TRBJ2-2; CDR3aa: CASTRPPGQGGGELFF
v_gene: TRBV10-2; j_gene: TRBJ2-3; CDR3aa: CASSEFLPGDTQYF
v_gene: TRBV10-1; j_gene: TRBJ2-3; CDR3aa: CASSGGPTDTQYF
v_gene: TRBV30; j_gene: TRBJ1-1; CDR3aa: CAWIDRYTEAFF
v_gene: TRBV28; j_gene: TRBJ2-1; CDR3aa: CASSYTSYNEQFF
v_gene: TRBV2; j_gene: TRBJ2-5; CDR3aa: CASTLPTGKLETQYF
v_gene: TRBV5-6; j_gene: TRBJ1-1; CDR3aa: CASSLVSNTEAFF